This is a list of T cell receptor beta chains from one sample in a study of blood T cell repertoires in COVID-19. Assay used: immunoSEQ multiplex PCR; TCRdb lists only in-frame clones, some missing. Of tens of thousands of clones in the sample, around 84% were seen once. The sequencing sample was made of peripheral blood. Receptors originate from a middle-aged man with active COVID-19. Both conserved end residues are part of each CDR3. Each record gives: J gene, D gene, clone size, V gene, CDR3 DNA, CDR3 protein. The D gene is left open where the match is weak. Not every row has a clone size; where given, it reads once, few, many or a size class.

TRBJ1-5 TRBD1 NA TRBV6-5 TGTGCCACCAGACAGGGCGGGTATCAGCCCCAGCATTTT CATRQGGYQPQHF
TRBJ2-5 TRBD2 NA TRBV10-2 TGCGCCAGCAGTCCCCAACTGGGGGGGAGAGAGACCCAGTACTTC CASSPQLGGRETQYF
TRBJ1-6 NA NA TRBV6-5 TGTGCCAGCAGTTATGGGGGGGAACGAAATTCACCCCTCCACTTT CASSYGGERNSPLHF
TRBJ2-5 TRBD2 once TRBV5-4 TGTGCCCTAACGGGGGGGACGGCGTACCAAGAGACCCAGTACTTC CALTGGTAYQETQYF
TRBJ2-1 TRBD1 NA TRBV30 TGTGCCTGGAGTCCCCGGACAGGCTCCTACAATGAGCAGTTCTTC CAWSPRTGSYNEQFF
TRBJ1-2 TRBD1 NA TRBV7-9 TGTGCCAGCAGCCTGGGACAGGGGGCGGTCGGCTACACCTTC CASSLGQGAVGYTF
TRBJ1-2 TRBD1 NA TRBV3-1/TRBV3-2 TGTGCCAGCAGCGGGACAGGAGCGGAATATGGCTACACCTTC CASSGTGAEYGYTF
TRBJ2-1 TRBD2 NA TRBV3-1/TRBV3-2 TGTGCCAGCAGCCCCCGGACTAGCGGGGGGGGGAATGAGCAGTTCTTC CASSPRTSGGGNEQFF
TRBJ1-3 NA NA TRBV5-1 TGCGCCAGCAGCTTGGAGGGGAGGAGGGACACCATATATTTT CASSLEGRRDTIYF
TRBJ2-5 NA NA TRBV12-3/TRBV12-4 TGTGCCAGCAGCGTCCGGGAGCTAGAGACCCAGTACTTC CASSVRELETQYF
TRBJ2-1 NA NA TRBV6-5 TGTGCCAGCAGTTCACGCCGGGGGTCAGCCTACAATGAGCAGTTCTTC CASSSRRGSAYNEQFF
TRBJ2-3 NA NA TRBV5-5 TGTGCCAGCAGCTTTGGGTCATCGGACTACTCTAGCACAGATACGCAGTATTTT CASSFGSSDYSSTDTQYF
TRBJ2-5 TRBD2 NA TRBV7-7 TGTGCCAGCAGCCAGCATACTAGCGGGGGGGCTGGAGAGACCCAGTACTTC CASSQHTSGGAGETQYF
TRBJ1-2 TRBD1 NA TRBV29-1 TGCAGCGCCCTAACAGGGGGCAGCTATGGCTACACCTTC CSALTGGSYGYTF
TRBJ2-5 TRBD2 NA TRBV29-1 TGCAGCGTTGAAGATTTTCTACTAGCGGGGGGGTCAGAGACCCAGTACTTC CSVEDFLLAGGSETQYF
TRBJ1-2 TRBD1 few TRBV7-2 TGTGCCAGCAGCATTGCCGGGACAGGGCGATACGGATTCTATGGCTACACCTTC CASSIAGTGRYGFYGYTF
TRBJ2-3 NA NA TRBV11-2 TGTGCCAGCAGCTTAGAACATGGGCAAGGTTATCTTAGCACAGATACGCAGTATTTT CASSLEHGQGYLSTDTQYF
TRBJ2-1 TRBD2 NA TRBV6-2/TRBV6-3 TGTGCCAGCAGTCTTAGCGGGGTCTCCTACAATGAGCAGTTCTTC CASSLSGVSYNEQFF
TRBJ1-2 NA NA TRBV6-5 TGTGCCAGCCAAGGGGGGGTTACAGCACACTATGGCTACACCTTC CASQGGVTAHYGYTF
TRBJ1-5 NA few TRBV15 TGTGCCACCAGGGGGGGTGGGCAGGGCGGCAATCAGCCCCAGCATTTT CATRGGGQGGNQPQHF
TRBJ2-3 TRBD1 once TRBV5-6 TGTGCCAGCAGGAGGGCAGGGGGCAGGGCAGATACGCAGTATTTT CASRRAGGRADTQYF
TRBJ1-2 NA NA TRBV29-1 TGCAGCGTTGAAGAGAGTGATCGAGGCTACACCTTC CSVEESDRGYTF
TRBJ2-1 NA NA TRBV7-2 TGTGCCAGCAGCTTATTTGGCGGGTACTACAATGAGCAGTTCTTC CASSLFGGYYNEQFF
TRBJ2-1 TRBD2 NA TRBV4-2 TGTGCCAGCAGCCAGGAGACGGTAGCGGGGGGCCTTGGCAATGAGCAGTTCTTC CASSQETVAGGLGNEQFF
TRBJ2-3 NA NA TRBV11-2 TGTGCCAGCAGCTTCGGCACAGATACGCAGTATTTT CASSFGTDTQYF